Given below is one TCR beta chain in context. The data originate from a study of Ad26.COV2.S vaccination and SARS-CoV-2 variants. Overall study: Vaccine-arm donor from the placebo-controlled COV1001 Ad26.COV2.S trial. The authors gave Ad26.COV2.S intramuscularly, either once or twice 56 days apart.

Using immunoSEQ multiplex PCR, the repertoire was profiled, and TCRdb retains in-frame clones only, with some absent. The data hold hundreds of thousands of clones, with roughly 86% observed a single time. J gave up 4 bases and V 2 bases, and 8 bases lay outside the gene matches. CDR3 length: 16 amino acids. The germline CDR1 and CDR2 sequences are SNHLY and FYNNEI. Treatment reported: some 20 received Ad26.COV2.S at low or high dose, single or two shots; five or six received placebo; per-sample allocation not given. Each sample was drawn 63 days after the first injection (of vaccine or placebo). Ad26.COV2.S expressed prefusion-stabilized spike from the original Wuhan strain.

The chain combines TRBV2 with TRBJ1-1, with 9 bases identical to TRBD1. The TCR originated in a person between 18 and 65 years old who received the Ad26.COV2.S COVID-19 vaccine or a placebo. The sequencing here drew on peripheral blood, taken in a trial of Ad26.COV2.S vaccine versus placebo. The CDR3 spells CASSEPVDRGVTEAFF. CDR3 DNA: TGTGCCAGCAGTGAACCGGTGGACAGGGGAGTCACTGAAGCTTTCTTT.